This T cell receptor (beta chain) appears in the sequencing data of a study of cytomegalovirus exposure and HLA in healthy donors (dated by TCRdb to 2015 to 2018). Regarding the research as a whole: An earlier analysis of approximately 600 of the donors reported 250 to 350 Gb of sequence data and more than 90 million unique TCR beta sequences from around 200 million T cells. Around 320 gigabases of sequencing data and approximately 80 million unique TCR sequences were included in an early release covering roughly 600 HLA-typed donors. Of the 350 to 400 genotyped donors, 65% to 90% fell in the genetic ancestry cluster associated with self-reported Caucasian donors. The aim of the study was to test whether cataloging public T cell receptors could identify signatures of past pathogen exposure. The T cell repertoires of around 730 subjects were profiled by immunosequencing and related to cytomegalovirus serostatus. Besides the first cohort of some 670 subjects, a separate validation cohort made up of roughly 120 different subjects was used. High-throughput TCR immunosequencing, statistical association of individual TCRs with disease status, and machine learning were combined to predict cytomegalovirus infection status. A later analysis re-examined previously published TCR beta repertoires from about 670 donors and added high-resolution HLA genotyping to investigate patterns of TCR occurrence. The later analysis used no new phenotypic data to find candidate immune exposures, relying instead on TCR beta sequences and their occurrence across donors. An earlier analysis of around 540 of the donors applied high-throughput TCR beta sequencing to assess whether each TCR beta V gene segment acted as functional or pseudogenic. Donor age, sex, ethnicity and CMV serostatus were compiled alongside the repertoire data. Genome-wide SNP genotypes for about 65% of the 666 donors were used in a later genetic analysis, which treated that subset as a discovery cohort. All discovery cohort repertoires had been generated on a single sequencing platform. HLA typing covered class I and class II loci at four-digit resolution. Typing coverage varied by locus: roughly 620-640 donors for A, B, C, DRB1 and DQB1; more than 500 for DQA1; approximately 610 for DPA1; 450 to 480 for DPB1. Five DR-DQ haplotypes were treated as single units for association and clustering because of strong linkage in the cohort. On average, around 240,000 unique TCR beta nucleotide sequences were sequenced per donor among 398 genotyped donors of the cohort, with roughly 18% of those sequences being non-productive.

Overall study outcomes, separate from this receptor: A few of the identified cytomegalovirus-associated TCR beta chains were confirmed in vitro to be specific for cytomegalovirus antigens. Correlated functional status among segregating V segments might be attributable to linkage disequilibrium, but an unknown experimental factor could not be ruled out. The authors suggested that the approach could potentially be generalized to other disease states and immunological phenotypes. The sequencing pipeline was judged likely to have produced a cluster of highly shared sequence variants as a technical artifact. Sequencing depth was assumed to be roughly uniform across donors in the presence/absence analyses, though that assumption may not hold. The 87-base-pair reads could not distinguish some IMGT-functional V segments, including TRBV6-2 and TRBV6-3, so those segments were excluded. Most TCR sequences were observed very rarely across donors, whereas some public TCRs were present in many individuals. In an earlier analysis of some 550 of the donors, most TCR beta V segments were observed in productive rearrangements about 90% or about 30% of the time, broadly matching IMGT annotations. According to a later analysis, parvovirus B19, influenza, CMV and Epstein-Barr virus appeared linked to several top co-occurrence clusters. Because counts were too low, about 18 rarely observed V segments, including chromosome 9 orphons, were excluded from the earlier analysis of roughly 580 of the donors. An association between a missense DCLRE1C variant and V-gene and J-gene trimming of TCR beta chains was found in a later genetic analysis and replicated in an independent cohort. A later analysis found that HLA-associated TCR beta chains were more clonally expanded and had lower generation probabilities than equally common non-associated chains. Strong co-occurrence of HLA alleles, especially DR and DQ, made assigning TCR associations to individual alleles difficult. In a later genetic analysis, fewer N-insertions in productive TCRs were reported among donors in an Asian-associated ancestry cluster than the roughly 700-donor mean. The study gave a list of some 150 TCR beta chains associated with cytomegalovirus. Because HLA typing was unavailable for some donors at each locus, only the typed subset was used in association tests. Only TCR beta chains were sequenced in this cohort, and the absence of alpha or paired-chain data limited detectable features. In a later analysis, TCR association rates were found to vary across HLA loci, with the most associated TCRs seen for DRB1 alleles and the fewest for HLA-C alleles. In a later analysis, 15,000 to 20,000 TCR beta sequences were associated with specific HLA alleles at a false discovery rate of 0.05. The only immune exposure information available for the cohort was CMV serostatus. In a later analysis, most CMV-associated TCR beta chains were found to appear HLA-restricted, with HLA associations seemingly driven largely by CMV exposure. The classifier was reported to diagnose cytomegalovirus status with high specificity and sensitivity in both the original cohort and the validation cohort. A further reported finding was that TCR beta sequences accurately predicted the HLA-A and HLA-B alleles for most subjects in the first cohort.

The library was produced with the immunoSEQ multiplex PCR assay. For the multiplex PCR, a mixture combining 60 forward primers for TCR Vbeta segments and 13 reverse primers for TCR Jbeta segments was used. Amplification of the CDR3 region of rearranged TCR beta genes was performed with a multiplex PCR assay on genomic DNA. On the Illumina HiSeq System, the amplified TCR beta libraries were sequenced as 87-base-pair reads. The paper's processing steps were these. A later analysis counted 65 million to 90 million unique TCR beta chains across the 600 to 850 repertoires, and 9 million to 14 million of these chains were shared by at least two donors. Raw reads were error-corrected and collapsed into unique sequences by a nearest-neighbor algorithm in which closely related sequences were merged to remove PCR and sequencing errors. Alignment of CDR3 sequences to IMGT reference sequences was used to assign V, D and J gene segments. For a sequence to be retained, at least a six-nucleotide match to both a V gene segment and a J gene segment was required. Rearrangements were called productive when the CDR3 lacked stop codons and stayed in frame with V and J; all others were non-productive. CDR3 was defined by IMGT convention, running from the second conserved V-encoded cysteine to the conserved J-encoded phenylalanine. The earlier analysis of a few hundred of the donors excluded sequences that lacked an unambiguous match to a single V gene segment. In an earlier analysis of more than 500 of the donors, a V segment was called functional when productive rearrangements were above 56.7%, and segregating when the standard deviation between donors exceeded 5%. A statistical classification framework was built for diagnosing cytomegalovirus status from the catalog of TCR beta chain sequences. A later analysis assigned V and J genes by comparing TCR nucleotide sequences with IMGT/GENE-DB human TR gene sequences. Using the TCRdist pipeline, a later analysis assigned CDR3 sequences along with most-parsimonious VDJ recombination scenarios. A later analysis defined each TCR beta chain by its CDR3 amino acid sequence plus V-gene family, and excluded reads lacking a unique V-gene family. A later analysis removed 592 highly shared, low-generation-probability nucleotide sequences to deal with suspected cross-contamination and a sequencing artifact. In a later analysis, a clonal expansion index for each public chain was calculated from normalized within-repertoire ranks of inferred template counts. In a later analysis, generation probabilities were computed using a VDJ recombination model fitted to out-of-frame rearrangements, and the results were checked against IGoR. A later analysis scored TCR-TCR, TCR-HLA and TCR-CMV co-occurrence with hypergeometric tests, applying a repertoire-size bias correction to TCR pairs. A later analysis estimated false discovery rates by permuting HLA or CMV assignments 20 times. In a later analysis, co-occurring TCRs were grouped using DBSCAN, with TCRdist sequence similarity added in when clustering inside HLA-allele-positive subsets. Repertoires with fewer than 30,000 or more than 120,000 public chains were left out of co-occurrence clustering, as were roughly five repertoires with anomalous nucleotide sharing. TCRdb's version of the immuneACCESS table is confined to in-frame rearrangements and falls short of the full clone set. An unresolved V gene accounts for under half of the shortfall where checked; the remainder is of unknown origin. That table is the source of V, J and clone size, and D and trimming were worked out from the DNA. A total of fewer than 250,000 clones appear in this sample, less than 85% of them only once. Jointly, the top ten make up 0.22% of the sample.

In total, 600 or so healthy bone marrow donors made up the cohort. All cohort members were sampled while nominally healthy, although unrecorded immune exposures were likely present. The donor tested CMV seronegative, placing the donor among the 350 or so seronegative members of the cohort. Each donor provided a peripheral blood sample, and peripheral blood mononuclear cells were used for TCR beta sequencing. The Qiagen DNeasy Blood Extraction Kit was used to extract genomic DNA from the blood cell samples. About this clone itself: Its antigen target is currently unknown. No qualities accompany the bases; no much larger clone lies one base away.

The CDR3 spans 12 residues, from the cysteine through the phenylalanine. The kept DNA is CDR3 alone, 36 bases in frame from the first base. CDR1 and CDR2 are read off the germline V gene (reference sequence) as MNHNY and SVGAGI. V loses 3 bases of germline sequence and J loses 7 bases, and the interval between the two ends is 7 bases. This chain is built from TRBV6-6 and TRBJ1-5, with a weak D call of TRBD1 (5 bases match). The sequence was collected from a girl aged 2 to 9 in good health and CMV-seronegative. Sequenced input: PBMCs. The CDR3 is CASSYSGQPQHF. In nucleotides, the sequence is TGTGCCAGCAGTTATTCAGGGCAGCCCCAGCATTTT.